This T cell receptor (beta chain) was identified during a study of patients and donors after allogeneic stem cell transplantation. One entry per CDR3 protein, called by TCRdb with MiXCR from the RT-PCR reads. The sample includes some 200,000 distinct CDR3 sequences, about 40% of them seen just once. V lost 6 bases and J 9 bases, leaving 16 bases between the germline ends. Germline CDR1 reads SGHKS; CDR2 reads YYEKEE (reference sequence). There are 13 residues in the CDR3. The sequenced material came from blood, either unsorted or a sorted T cell fraction (not recorded which). V gene TRBV5-5 combines with J gene TRBJ2-1, with TRBD2 as a possible D gene (6 bases). This sequence was found in a human donor who was either an allogeneic HSCT recipient or a stem cell or donor lymphocyte infusion donor (not recorded which). It is not recorded whose cells these are; they may come from a transplant donor. The CDR3 DNA follows: TGTGCCAGCACCTGGGGGGAATTGGGTGAGCAGTTCTTC. This codes for CASTWGELGEQFF.